This T cell receptor (beta chain) was recorded in a study of shared clonotypes between healthy human individuals. V lost 7 bases, J lost 6 bases, and 23 bases stayed unmatched. The CDR3 length is 19 residues. Looked up from germline, CDR1 is LNHDA and CDR2 is SQIVND (reference sequence). General observations from the study: The generation probabilities recorded for non-shared clonotypes fell below those of clonotypes shared by all four donors.

Measured with immunoSEQ multiplex PCR; TCRdb has only the in-frame clones, and not every one. The table includes around 640,000 clones, roughly 95% detected once. As concerns this clone: Its antigen is currently unknown.

CD8 cells regarded as naive lacked CD45RO, were positively chosen for CCR7, and omitted terminally differentiated effector memory CD45RA+ cells. Every donor was a Caucasian adult from Nashville, Tennessee. Sample: naive CD8+ T cells sorted from blood. The chain carries TRBV19 and TRBJ1-5, with 8 bases fitting TRBD1. The TCR sequence derives from a woman under 40 in good health. CDR3 loop: CASIAKSVILTGAGQPQHF. The CDR3 DNA reads as TGTGCCAGTATAGCAAAGAGTGTGATACTGACAGGGGCCGGTCAGCCCCAGCATTTT.